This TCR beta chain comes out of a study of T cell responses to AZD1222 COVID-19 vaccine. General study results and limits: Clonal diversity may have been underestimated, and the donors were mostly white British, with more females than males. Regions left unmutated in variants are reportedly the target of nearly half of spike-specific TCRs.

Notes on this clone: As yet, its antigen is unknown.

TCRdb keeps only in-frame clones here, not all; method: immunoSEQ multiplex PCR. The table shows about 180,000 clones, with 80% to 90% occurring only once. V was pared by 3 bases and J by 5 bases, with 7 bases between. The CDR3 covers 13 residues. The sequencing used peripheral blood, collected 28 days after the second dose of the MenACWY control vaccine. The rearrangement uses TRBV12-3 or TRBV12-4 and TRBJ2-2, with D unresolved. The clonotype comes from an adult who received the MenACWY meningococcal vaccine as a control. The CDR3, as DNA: TGTGCCAGCAGTTTGAATCCGACCGGGGAGCTGTTTTTT. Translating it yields CASSLNPTGELFF.